The rows below give T cell receptor beta chains drawn from one sample of a study of control samples from healthy donors and cancer patients. Using immunoSEQ multiplex PCR, the repertoire was profiled, and TCRdb retains in-frame clones only, with some absent. The table shows 250,000 to 300,000 clones, with roughly 80% occurring only once. Input material: PBMCs. All receptors derive from a woman in her sixties or seventies with lung cancer. The CDR3 runs from the conserved cysteine through the conserved F or W. D genes are given only for firm matches. Part of the rows lack a size; the others show once, few, many or a class for expanded clones.

V gene	J gene	clone size	D gene	CDR3 protein	CDR3 DNA
TRBV19	TRBJ2-2	few	.	CASMWQMNTGELFF	TGTGCCAGTATGTGGCAGATGAACACCGGGGAGCTGTTTTTT
TRBV9	TRBJ2-1	.	TRBD2	CASSTRGLAMFF	TGTGCCAGCAGCACCCGAGGACTAGCGATGTTCTTC
TRBV29-1	TRBJ1-1	.	.	CSVFNPPERTEAFF	TGCAGCGTTTTCAATCCCCCTGAGAGAACTGAAGCTTTCTTT
TRBV5-1	TRBJ2-2	.	TRBD1	CASSLAPGGRSGELFF	TGCGCCAGCAGCTTGGCCCCAGGGGGTAGGTCCGGGGAGCTGTTTTTT
TRBV10-3	TRBJ2-7	few	TRBD2	CAIGTASGSYEQYF	TGTGCCATCGGTACGGCTAGCGGGAGCTACGAGCAGTACTTC
TRBV5-1	TRBJ2-3	.	TRBD2	CASSLGVAGGGADTQYF	TGCGCCAGCAGCTTGGGAGTAGCGGGGGGAGGGGCAGATACGCAGTATTTT
TRBV27	TRBJ2-1	.	.	CASSLRGNPGSYNEQFF	TGTGCCAGCAGTTTAAGAGGGAACCCGGGCTCCTACAATGAGCAGTTCTTC
TRBV3-1/TRBV3-2	TRBJ1-2	.	.	CASSQRGSNGYTF	TGTGCCAGCAGCCAAAGGGGGAGTAATGGCTACACCTTC
TRBV4-1	TRBJ2-1	.	TRBD2	CASSQASGGNNEQFF	TGCGCCAGCAGCCAGGCTAGCGGGGGGAACAATGAGCAGTTCTTC
TRBV5-6	TRBJ2-3	.	.	CASSLAGLSTDTQYF	TGTGCCAGCAGCTTGGCCGGACTTAGCACAGATACGCAGTATTTT
TRBV3-1/TRBV3-2	TRBJ2-7	.	.	CASSQETSYEQYF	TGTGCCAGCAGCCAAGAGACGAGTTACGAGCAGTACTTC
TRBV18	TRBJ1-1	once	.	CASSPPSPHEAFF	TGTGCCAGCTCACCACCGAGCCCACATGAAGCTTTCTTT
TRBV27	TRBJ2-6	.	.	CASSLSRSSGANVLTF	TGTGCCAGCAGTTTATCGAGGAGCTCTGGGGCCAACGTCCTGACTTTC
TRBV18	TRBJ2-6	.	.	CASSPLRGAGANVLTF	TGTGCCAGCTCACCATTGAGGGGCGCTGGGGCCAACGTCCTGACTTTC
TRBV19	TRBJ2-5	.	.	CASSIIGQIQETQYF	TGTGCCAGTAGTATAATCGGCCAGATCCAAGAGACCCAGTACTTC
TRBV2	TRBJ1-5	few	TRBD1	CASSEFGRGRFQHF	TGTGCCAGCAGTGAATTTGGCAGGGGGCGATTCCAGCATTTT
TRBV7-3	TRBJ2-7	.	TRBD2	CASSPSGGSRGSREQYF	TGTGCCAGCAGCCCCTCGGGGGGGTCTAGGGGCTCACGCGAGCAGTACTTC
TRBV5-1	TRBJ1-2	.	.	CASSLGPAYGYTF	TGCGCCAGCAGCTTAGGACCGGCGTATGGCTACACCTTC
TRBV7-9	TRBJ1-5	.	TRBD1	CASSLAWTGDNQPQHF	TGTGCCAGCAGCTTAGCTTGGACAGGGGACAATCAGCCCCAGCATTTT
TRBV9	TRBJ2-1	.	TRBD2	CASSVERLAGGNEQFF	TGTGCCAGCAGCGTAGAGCGGCTAGCGGGGGGGAATGAGCAGTTCTTC
TRBV28	TRBJ1-5	once	.	CAFTTASNQPQHF	TGTGCCTTTACCACCGCTAGCAATCAGCCCCAGCATTTT
TRBV28	TRBJ2-1	.	TRBD1	CASWDRDNEQFF	TGTGCCAGCTGGGACAGGGACAATGAGCAGTTCTTC
TRBV6-5	TRBJ2-7	.	.	CASSYRSSYEQYF	TGTGCCAGCAGTTACAGGAGTTCCTACGAGCAGTACTTC
TRBV5-1	TRBJ2-7	.	TRBD1	CASSWTGDYEQYF	TGCGCCAGCAGCTGGACAGGGGACTACGAGCAGTACTTC
TRBV12-3/TRBV12-4	TRBJ1-1	.	.	CASSFAANTEAFF	TGTGCCAGCAGTTTCGCGGCGAACACTGAAGCTTTCTTT
TRBV18	TRBJ1-2	.	.	CASSPTGDLNYGYTF	TGTGCCAGCTCACCGACGGGCGATCTCAACTATGGCTACACCTTC
TRBV27	TRBJ2-5	.	TRBD1	CASSFLSRGGMETQYF	TGTGCCAGCAGTTTCCTGTCCAGAGGGGGCATGGAGACCCAGTACTTC
TRBV2	TRBJ1-6	.	.	CASSEWSTNSPLHF	TGTGCCAGCAGTGAATGGTCTACTAATTCACCCCTCCACTTT